This entry lists 2 T cell receptor beta chains sequenced from one sample in a study of response to subunit inactivated influenza vaccine. MiXCR, applied by TCRdb to the RT-PCR reads, yields one record per CDR3 protein. The table has 450,000 to 600,000 distinct CDR3 sequences, approximately 7.2% seen once. The material sequenced was PBMCs from blood, taken 23 months after vaccination. The receptors were gathered from a man aged 50 to 69 who received an inactivated influenza vaccine.

Only a few counts were recorded for this clonotype. The chain has TRBV4-3 and TRBJ2-7; 8 bases agree with TRBD1. V shed 2 bases and J 5 bases; nucleotides not matched to a gene: 8. The V gene's germline CDR1 is LGHNA and CDR2 YSLEER. CDR3 length: 15 amino acids. The CDR3 reads CASSQSWTGSHEQYF. The CDR3 DNA reads as TGCGCCAGCAGCCAAAGTTGGACAGGGTCCCACGAGCAGTACTTC.

J is TRBJ2-6 and V is TRBV3-1; D tentatively fits TRBD1 or TRBD2 (5 bases each). Germline-derived CDR1 and CDR2 are LGHDT and YNNKEL (reference sequence). This CDR3 comprises 17 residues. V lost 3 bases to trimming and J lost 0 bases, with 12 bases between them. CDR3 bases: TGTGCCAGCAGCCATGAGGGGCAGTACTCTGGGGCCAACGTCCTGACTTTC. Translation gives CASSHEGQYSGANVLTF.